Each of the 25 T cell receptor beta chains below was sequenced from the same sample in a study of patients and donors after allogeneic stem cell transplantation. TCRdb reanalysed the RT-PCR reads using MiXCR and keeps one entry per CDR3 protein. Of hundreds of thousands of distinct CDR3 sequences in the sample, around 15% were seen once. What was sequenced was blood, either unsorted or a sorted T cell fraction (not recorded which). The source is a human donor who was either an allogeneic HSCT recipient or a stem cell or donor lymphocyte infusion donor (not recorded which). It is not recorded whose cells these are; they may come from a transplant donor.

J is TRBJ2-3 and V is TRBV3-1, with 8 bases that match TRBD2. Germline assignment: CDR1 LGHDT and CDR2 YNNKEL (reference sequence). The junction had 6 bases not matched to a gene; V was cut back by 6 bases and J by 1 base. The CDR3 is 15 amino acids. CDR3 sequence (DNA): TGTGCCAGCAGAACCAGCGGGAGAGGCACAGATACGCAGTATTTT. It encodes CASRTSGRGTDTQYF.

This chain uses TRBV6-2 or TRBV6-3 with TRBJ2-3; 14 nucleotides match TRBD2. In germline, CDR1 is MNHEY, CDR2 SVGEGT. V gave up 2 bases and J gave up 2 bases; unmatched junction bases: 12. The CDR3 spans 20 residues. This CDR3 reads CASSYRRVMGLAGDTDTQYF. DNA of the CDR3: TGTGCCAGCAGTTACCGACGGGTTATGGGACTAGCGGGGGACACAGATACGCAGTATTTT.

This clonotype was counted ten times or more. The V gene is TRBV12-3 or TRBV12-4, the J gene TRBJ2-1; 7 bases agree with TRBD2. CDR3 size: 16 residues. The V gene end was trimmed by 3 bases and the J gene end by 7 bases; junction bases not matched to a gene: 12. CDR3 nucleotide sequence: TGTGCCAGCAGTTTGGGCCGGACTAGAAGAGGGAATGAGCAGTTCTTC. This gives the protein CASSLGRTRRGNEQFF.

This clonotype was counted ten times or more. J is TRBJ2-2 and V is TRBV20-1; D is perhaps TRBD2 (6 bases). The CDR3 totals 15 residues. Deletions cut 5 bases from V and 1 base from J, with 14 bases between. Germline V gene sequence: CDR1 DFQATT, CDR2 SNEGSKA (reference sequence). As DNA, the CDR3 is TGCAGTGCTCGCCCGGGGACTTGGAACACCGGGGAGCTGTTTTTT. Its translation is CSARPGTWNTGELFF.

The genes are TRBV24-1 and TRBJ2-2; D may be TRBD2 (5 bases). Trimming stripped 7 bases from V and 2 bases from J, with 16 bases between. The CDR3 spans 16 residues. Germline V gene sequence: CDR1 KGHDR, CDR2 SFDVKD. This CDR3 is CATSKQRTGNTGELFF. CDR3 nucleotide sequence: TGTGCCACCAGCAAACAACGGACGGGAAACACCGGGGAGCTGTTTTTT.

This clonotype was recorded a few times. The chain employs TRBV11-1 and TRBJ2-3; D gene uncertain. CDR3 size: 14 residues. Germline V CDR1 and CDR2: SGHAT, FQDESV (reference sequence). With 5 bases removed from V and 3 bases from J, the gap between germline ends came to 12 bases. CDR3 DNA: TGTGCCAGCAGCCGGACCTATCAGACAGATACGCAGTATTTT. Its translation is CASSRTYQTDTQYF.

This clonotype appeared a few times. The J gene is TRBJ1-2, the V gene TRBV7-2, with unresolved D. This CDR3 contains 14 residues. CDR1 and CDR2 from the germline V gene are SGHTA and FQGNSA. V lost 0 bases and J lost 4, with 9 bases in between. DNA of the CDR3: TGTGCCAGCAGCTTAGCGCTCGTTGCCTATGGCTACACCTTC. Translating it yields CASSLALVAYGYTF.

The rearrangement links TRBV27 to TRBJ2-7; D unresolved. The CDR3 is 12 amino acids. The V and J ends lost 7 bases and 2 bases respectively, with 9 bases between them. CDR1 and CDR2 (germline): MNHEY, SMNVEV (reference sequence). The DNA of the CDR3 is TGTGCCAGCATTGGCCAAGCCTACGAGCAGTACTTC. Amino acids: CASIGQAYEQYF.

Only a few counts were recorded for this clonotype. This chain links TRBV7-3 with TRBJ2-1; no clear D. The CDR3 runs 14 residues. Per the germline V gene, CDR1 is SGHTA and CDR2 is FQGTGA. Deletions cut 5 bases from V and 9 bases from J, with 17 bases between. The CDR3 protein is CASSPTLLSGEQFF. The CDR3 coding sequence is TGTGCCAGCAGCCCGACACTCCTCTCGGGTGAGCAGTTCTTC.

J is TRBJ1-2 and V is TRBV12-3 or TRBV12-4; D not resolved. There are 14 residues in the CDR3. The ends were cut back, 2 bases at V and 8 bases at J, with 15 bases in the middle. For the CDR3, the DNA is TGTGCCAGCAGTTTAAGGGCAGGTCTTCCAGGCTACACCTTC. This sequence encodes CASSLRAGLPGYTF.

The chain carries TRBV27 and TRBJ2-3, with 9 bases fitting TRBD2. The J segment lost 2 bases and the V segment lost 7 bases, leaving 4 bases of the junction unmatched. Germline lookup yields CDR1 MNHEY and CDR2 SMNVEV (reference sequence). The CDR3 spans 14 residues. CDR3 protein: CASKASGATDTQYF. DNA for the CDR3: TGTGCCAGCAAGGCTAGCGGGGCCACAGATACGCAGTATTTT.

CDR3 DNA sequence: TGTGCCAGCAGATCGGGAGGGCTCTTGAACACTGAAGCTTTCTTT. Translated: CASRSGGLLNTEAFF. This chain links TRBV6-1 with TRBJ1-1; D gene uncertain. The CDR3 length is 15 residues. In germline, CDR1 is MNHNS, CDR2 SASEGT. The ends were cut back, 6 bases at V and 0 bases at J, with 14 bases in the middle.

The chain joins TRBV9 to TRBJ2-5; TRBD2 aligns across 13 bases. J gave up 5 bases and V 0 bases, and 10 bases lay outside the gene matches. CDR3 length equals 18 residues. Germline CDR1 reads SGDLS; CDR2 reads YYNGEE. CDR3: CASSVEPGLAGVWETQYF. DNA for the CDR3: TGTGCCAGCAGCGTAGAGCCTGGACTAGCGGGAGTGTGGGAGACCCAGTACTTC.

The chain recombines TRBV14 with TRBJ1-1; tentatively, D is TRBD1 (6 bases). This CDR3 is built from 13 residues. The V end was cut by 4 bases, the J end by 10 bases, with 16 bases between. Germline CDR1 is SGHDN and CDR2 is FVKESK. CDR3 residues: CASSLRGGRRAFF. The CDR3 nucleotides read TGTGCCAGCAGCCTTAGAGGGGGGCGGAGAGCTTTCTTT.

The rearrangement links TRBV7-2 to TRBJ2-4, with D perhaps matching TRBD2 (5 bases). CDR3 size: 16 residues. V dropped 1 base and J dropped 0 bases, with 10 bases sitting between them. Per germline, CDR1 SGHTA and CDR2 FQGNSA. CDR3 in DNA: TGTGCCAGCAGCTTAGGGGCGGGCGTAGCCAAAAACATTCAGTACTTC. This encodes CASSLGAGVAKNIQYF.

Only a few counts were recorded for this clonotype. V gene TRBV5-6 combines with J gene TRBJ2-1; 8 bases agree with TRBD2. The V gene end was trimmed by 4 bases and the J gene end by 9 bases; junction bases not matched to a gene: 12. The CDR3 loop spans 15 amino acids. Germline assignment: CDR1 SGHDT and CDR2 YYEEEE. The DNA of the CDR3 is TGTGCCAGCAGCATAAGCGGGGGCGCCACCGGTGAGCAGTTCTTC. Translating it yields CASSISGGATGEQFF.

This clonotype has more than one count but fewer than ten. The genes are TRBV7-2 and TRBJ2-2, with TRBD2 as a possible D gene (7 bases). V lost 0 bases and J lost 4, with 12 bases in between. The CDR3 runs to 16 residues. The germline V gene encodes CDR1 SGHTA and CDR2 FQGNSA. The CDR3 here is CASSLAAGALTGELFF. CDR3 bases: TGTGCCAGCAGCTTAGCGGCGGGGGCGCTCACCGGGGAGCTGTTTTTT.

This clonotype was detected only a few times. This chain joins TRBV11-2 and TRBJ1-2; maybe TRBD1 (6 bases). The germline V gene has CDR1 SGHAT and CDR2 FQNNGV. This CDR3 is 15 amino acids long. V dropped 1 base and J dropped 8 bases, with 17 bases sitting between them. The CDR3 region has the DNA TGTGCCAGCAGCTTAGGAGTCCGGGGGCTGTCGGGCTACACCTTC. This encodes CASSLGVRGLSGYTF.

CDR3 region: CASSVDGGGGIRSETQYF. CDR3 in DNA: TGTGCCAGCAGCGTAGACGGCGGGGGGGGCATCAGGTCAGAGACCCAGTACTTC. The chain combines TRBV9 with TRBJ2-5; 9 bases are a match to TRBD2. Trimming cost V 0 bases and J 4 bases; bases outside gene matches: 13. CDR3 length equals 18 residues. The germline CDR1 and CDR2 sequences are SGDLS and YYNGEE.

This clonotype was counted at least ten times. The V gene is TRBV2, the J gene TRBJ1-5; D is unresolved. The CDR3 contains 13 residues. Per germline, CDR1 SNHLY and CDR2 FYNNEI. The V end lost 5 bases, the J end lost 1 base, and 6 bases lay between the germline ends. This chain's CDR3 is CASSYDSNQPQHF. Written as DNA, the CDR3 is TGTGCCAGCAGTTATGACAGCAATCAGCCCCAGCATTTT. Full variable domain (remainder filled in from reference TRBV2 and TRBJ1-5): EPEVTQTPSHQVTQMGQEVILRCVPISNHLYFYWYRQILGQKVEFLVSFYNNEISEKSEIFDDQFSVERPDGSNFTLKIRSTKLEDSAMYFCASSYDSNQPQHFGDGTRLSIL.

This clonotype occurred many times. CDR3 sequence: CASSLVTGLETQYF. DNA for the CDR3: TGTGCCAGCAGTTTGGTGACAGGGCTAGAGACCCAGTACTTC. The V call is TRBV12-3 or TRBV12-4, the J call TRBJ2-5, with 7 bases lining up with TRBD1. The CDR3 is made up of 14 amino acids. J lost 4 bases, V lost 3 bases, and 5 bases had no gene match.

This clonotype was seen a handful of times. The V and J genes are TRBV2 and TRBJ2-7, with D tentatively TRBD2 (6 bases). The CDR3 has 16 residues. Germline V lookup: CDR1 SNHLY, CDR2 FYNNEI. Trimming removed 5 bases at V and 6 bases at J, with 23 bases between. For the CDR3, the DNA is TGTGCCAGCAGTTGGCAGCGGGTTGCTTCTCTGGGCGAGCAGTACTTC. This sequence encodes CASSWQRVASLGEQYF.

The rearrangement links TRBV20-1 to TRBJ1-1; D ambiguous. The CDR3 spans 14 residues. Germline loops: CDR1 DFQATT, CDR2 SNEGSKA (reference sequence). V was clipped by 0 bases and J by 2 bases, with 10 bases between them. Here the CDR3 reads CSARDLRSNTEAFF. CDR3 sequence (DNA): TGCAGTGCTAGAGATTTGAGGTCCAACACTGAAGCTTTCTTT.

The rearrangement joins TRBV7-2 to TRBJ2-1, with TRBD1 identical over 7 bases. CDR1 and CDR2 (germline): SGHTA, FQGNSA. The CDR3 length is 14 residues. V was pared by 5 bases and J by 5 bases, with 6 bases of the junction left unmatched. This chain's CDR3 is CASSRDRVDNEQFF. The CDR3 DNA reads TGTGCCAGCAGCCGCGACAGGGTCGACAATGAGCAGTTCTTC.

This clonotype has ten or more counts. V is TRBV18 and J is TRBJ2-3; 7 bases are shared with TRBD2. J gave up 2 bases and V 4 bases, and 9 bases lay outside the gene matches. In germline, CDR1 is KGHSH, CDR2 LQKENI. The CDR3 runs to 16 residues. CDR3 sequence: CASSLQAGLNTDTQYF. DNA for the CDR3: TGTGCCAGCTCACTTCAAGCGGGGCTCAACACAGATACGCAGTATTTT.